This T cell receptor beta chain was sequenced in a study of blood T cell repertoires in COVID-19. Assay used: immunoSEQ multiplex PCR; TCRdb lists only in-frame clones, some missing. The sample carries tens of thousands of clones, about 80% recorded once. This clone has a handful of counts. Germline V CDR1 and CDR2: MRHNA, SNTAGT. The CDR3 is made up of 19 amino acids. V shed 5 bases and J 5 bases; nucleotides not matched to a gene: 19. The clonotype originates from a human donor in a cohort sampled during active COVID-19. The chain carries TRBV6-4 and TRBJ1-5, with 9 bases lining up with TRBD1. Source material: peripheral blood. The CDR3 nucleotides read TGTGCCAGCAGTCCCGCATATATCAAACAGGGGGCCTTAGATCAGCCCCAGCATTTT. It specifies CASSPAYIKQGALDQPQHF.